The clone carrying this TCR beta chain was observed a few times. Its specificity is unknown. This CDR3 has 14 amino acids. Germline V gene data show CDR1 as MGHRA and CDR2 as YSYEKL. V lost 6 bases and J 2 bases, leaving 14 bases between the germline ends. This sample stems from a study of T-cell memory formation after mild COVID-19. Study overall: There were largely donor-specific TCR clusters. Whole-study results and caveats: Cross-reactive memory appears to have joined, as suggested by some responding clones showing up in pre-infection memory.

TCR alpha and TCR beta cDNA libraries with sample barcodes and UMIs came from 5'RACE using constant-segment primers. In TCRdb, the 5' RACE reads were re-called with MiXCR into one record per CDR3 protein. The table records hundreds of thousands of distinct CDR3 sequences, about 20% of them present only once. The receptor was derived from a man between 18 and 29 years old who had mild COVID-19 (a few samples of this study predate the infection). Cell type and time point are not known. The J gene is TRBJ2-7, the V gene TRBV4-1; possibly TRBD1 for D (5 bases). Sequencing input: PBMCs or a T cell subset sorted from them (not recorded which). The DNA of the CDR3 is TGCGCCAGCAGTCAGCCTTGGGGCCCCTACGAGCAGTACGTC. As protein: CASSQPWGPYEQYV.